The clone carrying this T cell receptor (beta chain) was counted only a few times. Its antigen is unidentified. The germline V and J ends were trimmed by 7 bases and 0 bases, with 19 bases remaining between them. CDR1 and CDR2 from the germline V gene are LNHNV and YYDKDF (reference sequence). This CDR3 spans 18 amino acids. These data are taken from a study of T-cell memory formation after mild COVID-19. In the study overall: Clusters were largely donor specific. Study-wide results and limits: Pre-infection memory showed some responding clones, and this suggested that cross-reactive memory joined. Chiefly within CM and EM were the contracting CD4+ clones; CD8+ ones were within EMRA. Later expanders leaned CD4+, whereas day 15 to 85 contracting clones were balanced CD4/CD8.

TCRdb passed the 5' RACE reads through MiXCR, listing each CDR3 protein once. This sample has roughly 410,000 distinct CDR3 sequences, with approximately 24% found just once. The origin of this receptor is an adult woman who had mild COVID-19 (a few samples of this study predate the infection). Cell type and time point are not known. The source material was PBMCs or a T cell subset sorted from them (not recorded which). The chain links TRBV15 to TRBJ2-6; D is unresolved. CDR3 in DNA: TGTGCCACCAACCCGACCGGTTCCCCTAGCTCTGGGGCCAACGTCCTGACTTTC. Its protein is CATNPTGSPSSGANVLTF.